This passage covers 6 T cell receptor beta chains from one sample sequenced in a study of T cell repertoires in cytomegalovirus infection. MiXCR, applied by TCRdb to the reads, yields one record per CDR3 protein. The table records about 150,000 distinct CDR3 sequences, roughly a sixth of them present only once. The specimen was CD8+ T cells from PBMCs. All receptors come from a human donor in good health (CMV status not recorded). Some clones in this sample may be carry-over from other donors' samples.

The chain employs TRBV9 and TRBJ2-7, with D perhaps matching TRBD2 (6 bases). CDR3 length equals 14 residues. Germline-derived CDR1 and CDR2 are SGDLS and YYNGEE. V lost 3 bases and J 7 bases, leaving 17 bases between the germline ends. For the CDR3, the DNA is TGTGCCAGCAGCGATCGGGACTTCACGGGGGAGCAGTACTTC. It encodes CASSDRDFTGEQYF.

The chain combines TRBV6-2 or TRBV6-3 with TRBJ2-7, with 8 bases matching TRBD2. The CDR3 spans 15 residues. Germline loops: CDR1 MNHEY, CDR2 SVGEGT. Trimming cost V 11 bases and J 3 bases; bases outside gene matches: 15. The CDR3 DNA reads as TGTGCCTCGGCGGGGGGCAAGGGGGTTTTCTACGAGCAGTACTTC. Translated: CASAGGKGVFYEQYF.

The chain couples TRBV28 to TRBJ2-7, with D hard to call. This CDR3 comprises 13 residues. V was cut by 6 bases and J by 6 bases, with 15 bases left in between. The germline CDR1 and CDR2 sequences are MDHEN and SYDVKM. CDR3 in DNA: TGTGCCAGCAGAAGTGGTATAAGGGCCGAGCAGTACTTC. The encoded protein is CASRSGIRAEQYF.

Turning to this clonotype: A junction end diverges from the germline sequence, so it may reflect a read error. The chain joins TRBV12-3 or TRBV12-4 to TRBJ1-2; D remains unclear. CDR3 size: 13 residues. Here the CDR3 DNA reads TGTGCCAGCAGTCCGATGAACACCTATGACTACACCTTC. Its translation is CASSPMNTYDYTF.

This clonotype has just a few counts. The chain is built from TRBV7-8 and TRBJ1-5; 12 positions match TRBD1. Trimming removed 5 bases from V and 5 bases from J; junction bases left unmatched: 7. The CDR3 runs to 16 residues. CDR1 and CDR2 (germline): SGHVS, FQNEAQ. The CDR3 spells CASSHIGDRGHQPQHF. In nucleotides, the CDR3 is TGTGCCAGCAGCCACATCGGGGACAGGGGGCATCAGCCCCAGCATTTT.

The gene calls are TRBV12-3 or TRBV12-4 and TRBJ2-5, with 7 bases matching TRBD1. CDR3 length: 15 amino acids. With V trimmed by 7 bases and J by 2 bases, 10 bases remained unmatched. The DNA for the CDR3 is TGTGCCAGCACCCCTGCGCGACAGGGTCAAGAGACCCAGTACTTC. This translates into CASTPARQGQETQYF.